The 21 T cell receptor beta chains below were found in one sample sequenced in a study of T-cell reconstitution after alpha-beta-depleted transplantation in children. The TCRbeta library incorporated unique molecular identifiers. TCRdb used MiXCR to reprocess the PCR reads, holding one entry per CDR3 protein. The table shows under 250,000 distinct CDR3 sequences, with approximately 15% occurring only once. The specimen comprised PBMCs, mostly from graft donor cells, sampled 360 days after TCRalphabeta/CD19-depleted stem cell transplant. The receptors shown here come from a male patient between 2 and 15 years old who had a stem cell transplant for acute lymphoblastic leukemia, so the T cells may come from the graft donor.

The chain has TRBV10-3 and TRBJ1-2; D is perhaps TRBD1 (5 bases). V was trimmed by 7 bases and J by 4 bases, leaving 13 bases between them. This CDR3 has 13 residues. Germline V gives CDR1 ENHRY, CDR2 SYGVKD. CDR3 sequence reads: CAINVGTVYGYTF. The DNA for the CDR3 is TGTGCCATCAACGTGGGGACGGTCTATGGCTACACCTTC.

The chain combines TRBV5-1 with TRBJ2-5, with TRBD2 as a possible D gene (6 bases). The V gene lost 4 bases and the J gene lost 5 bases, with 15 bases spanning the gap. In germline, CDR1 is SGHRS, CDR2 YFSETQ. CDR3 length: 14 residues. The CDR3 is CASSPFAGLETQYF. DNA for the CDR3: TGCGCCAGCAGCCCCTTCGCGGGGCTGGAGACCCAGTACTTC.

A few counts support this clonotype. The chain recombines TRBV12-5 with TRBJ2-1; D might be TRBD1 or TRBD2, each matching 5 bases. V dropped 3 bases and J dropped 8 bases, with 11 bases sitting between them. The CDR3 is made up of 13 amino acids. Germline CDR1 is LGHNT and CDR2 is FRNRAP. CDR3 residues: CASGFAGRDEQFF. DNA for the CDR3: TGTGCTAGTGGTTTTGCAGGGCGGGATGAGCAGTTCTTC.

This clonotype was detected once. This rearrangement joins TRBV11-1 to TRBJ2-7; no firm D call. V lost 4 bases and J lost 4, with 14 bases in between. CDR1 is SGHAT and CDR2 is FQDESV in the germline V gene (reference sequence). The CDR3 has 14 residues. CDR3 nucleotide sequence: TGTGCCAGCAGCTCGGGCAGGAAGGGTTACGAGCAGTACTTC. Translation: CASSSGRKGYEQYF.

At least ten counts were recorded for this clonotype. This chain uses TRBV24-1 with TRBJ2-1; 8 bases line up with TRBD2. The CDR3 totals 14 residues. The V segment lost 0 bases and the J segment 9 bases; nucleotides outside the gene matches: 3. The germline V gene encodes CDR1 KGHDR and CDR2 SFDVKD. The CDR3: CATSDLPSGREQFF. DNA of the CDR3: TGTGCCACCAGTGATTTGCCTAGCGGGCGTGAGCAGTTCTTC.

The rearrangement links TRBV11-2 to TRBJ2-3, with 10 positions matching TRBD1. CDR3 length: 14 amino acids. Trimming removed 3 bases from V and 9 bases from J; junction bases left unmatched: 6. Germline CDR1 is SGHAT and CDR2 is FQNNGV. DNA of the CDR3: TGTGCCAGCAGCTTGGCGGGGACAGGGGAAACGCAGTATTTT. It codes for CASSLAGTGETQYF. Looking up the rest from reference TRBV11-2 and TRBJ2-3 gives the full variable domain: EAGVAQSPRYKIIEKRQSVAFWCNPISGHATLYWYQQILGQGPKLLIQFQNNGVVDDSQLPKDRFSAERLKGVDSTLKIQPAKLEDSAVYLCASSLAGTGETQYFGPGTRLTVL.

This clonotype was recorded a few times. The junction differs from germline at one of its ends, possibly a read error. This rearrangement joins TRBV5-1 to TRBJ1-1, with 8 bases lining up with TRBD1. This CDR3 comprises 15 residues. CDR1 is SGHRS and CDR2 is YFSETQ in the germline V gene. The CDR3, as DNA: TGCGCCAGCAGCATAAGCGTCCCGGGACAGGAGCGAATCGATTTT. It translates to CASSISVPGQERIDF.

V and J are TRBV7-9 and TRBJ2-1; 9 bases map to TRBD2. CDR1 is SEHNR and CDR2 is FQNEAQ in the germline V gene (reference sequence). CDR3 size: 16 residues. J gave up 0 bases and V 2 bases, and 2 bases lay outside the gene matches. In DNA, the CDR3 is TGTGCCAGCAGCTTAAGACTAGCGGACTCCTACAATGAGCAGTTCTTC. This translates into CASSLRLADSYNEQFF.

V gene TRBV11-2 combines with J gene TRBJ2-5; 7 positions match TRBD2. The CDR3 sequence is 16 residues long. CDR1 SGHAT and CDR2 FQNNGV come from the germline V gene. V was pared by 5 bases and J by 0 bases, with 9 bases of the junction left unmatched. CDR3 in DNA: TGTGCCAGCAGCCTGCGGGACTACTCGAACCAAGAGACCCAGTACTTC. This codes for CASSLRDYSNQETQYF.

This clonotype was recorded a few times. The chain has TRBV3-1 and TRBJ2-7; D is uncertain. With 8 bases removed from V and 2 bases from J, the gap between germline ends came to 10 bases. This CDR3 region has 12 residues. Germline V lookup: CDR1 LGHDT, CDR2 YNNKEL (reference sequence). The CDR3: CASGFWTYEQYF. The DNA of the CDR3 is TGTGCCAGCGGGTTTTGGACCTACGAGCAGTACTTC.

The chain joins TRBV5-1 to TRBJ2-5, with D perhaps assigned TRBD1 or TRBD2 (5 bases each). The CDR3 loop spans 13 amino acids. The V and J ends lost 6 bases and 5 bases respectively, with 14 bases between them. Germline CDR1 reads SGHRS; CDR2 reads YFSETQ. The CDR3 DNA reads TGCGCCAGCACACCGGGACGCCCCGAGACCCAGTACTTC. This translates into CASTPGRPETQYF.

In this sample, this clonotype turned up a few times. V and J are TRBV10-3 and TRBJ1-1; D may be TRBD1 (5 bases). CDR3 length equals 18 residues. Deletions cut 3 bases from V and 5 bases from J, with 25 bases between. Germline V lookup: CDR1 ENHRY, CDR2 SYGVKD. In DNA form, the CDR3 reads TGTGCCATCAGTGATTTCCCGAGGGGCCCCGCACTGCAGACTGAAGCTTTCTTT. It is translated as CAISDFPRGPALQTEAFF.

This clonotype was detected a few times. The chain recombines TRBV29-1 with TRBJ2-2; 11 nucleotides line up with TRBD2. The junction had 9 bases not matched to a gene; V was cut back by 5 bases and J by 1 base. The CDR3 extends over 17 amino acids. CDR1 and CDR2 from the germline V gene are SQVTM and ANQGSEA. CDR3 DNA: TGCAGCGTTTCTATAGCGGGGGGGCCGGGGAACACCGGGGAGCTGTTTTTT. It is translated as CSVSIAGGPGNTGELFF.

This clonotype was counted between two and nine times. CDR3 sequence: CASSHLHGGTGELFF. CDR3 nucleotide sequence: TGTGCCAGCAGCCACCTACATGGTGGTACCGGGGAGCTGTTTTTT. The chain is built from TRBV13 and TRBJ2-2; D call uncertain. V lost 5 bases and J 5 bases, leaving 15 bases between the germline ends. CDR3 length: 15 residues. Germline values: CDR1 PRHDT, CDR2 FYEKMQ (reference sequence).

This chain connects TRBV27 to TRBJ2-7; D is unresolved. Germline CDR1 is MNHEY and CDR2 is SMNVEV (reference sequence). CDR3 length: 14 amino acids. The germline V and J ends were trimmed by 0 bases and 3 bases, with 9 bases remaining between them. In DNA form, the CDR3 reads TGTGCCAGCAGTTTATCGATCAGAGGCTACGAGCAGTACTTC. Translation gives CASSLSIRGYEQYF.

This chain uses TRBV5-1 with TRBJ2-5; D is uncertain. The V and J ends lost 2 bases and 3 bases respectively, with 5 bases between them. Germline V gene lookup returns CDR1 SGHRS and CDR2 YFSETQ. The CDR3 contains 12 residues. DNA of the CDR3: TGCGCCAGCAGCTTTAGGGAAGAGACCCAGTACTTC. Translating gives CASSFREETQYF. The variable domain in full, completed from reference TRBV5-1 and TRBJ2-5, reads KAGVTQTPRYLIKTRGQQVTLSCSPISGHRSVSWYQQTPGQGLQFLFEYFSETQRNKGNFPGRFSGRQFSNSRSEMNVSTLELGDSALYLCASSFREETQYFGPGTRLLVL.

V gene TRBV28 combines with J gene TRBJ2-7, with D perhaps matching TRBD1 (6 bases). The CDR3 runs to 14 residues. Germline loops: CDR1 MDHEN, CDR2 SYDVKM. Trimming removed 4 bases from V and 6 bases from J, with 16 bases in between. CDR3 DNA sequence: TGTGCCAGCAGTTCCCTGACAGGAATTTCCGAGCAGTACTTC. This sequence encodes CASSSLTGISEQYF.

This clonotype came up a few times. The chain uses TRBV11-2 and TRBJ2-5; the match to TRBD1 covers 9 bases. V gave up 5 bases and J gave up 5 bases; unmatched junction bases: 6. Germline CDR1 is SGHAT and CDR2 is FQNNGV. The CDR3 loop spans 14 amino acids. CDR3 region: CASSTQTGGETQYF. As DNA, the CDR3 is TGTGCCAGCAGCACCCAGACAGGGGGGGAGACCCAGTACTTC.

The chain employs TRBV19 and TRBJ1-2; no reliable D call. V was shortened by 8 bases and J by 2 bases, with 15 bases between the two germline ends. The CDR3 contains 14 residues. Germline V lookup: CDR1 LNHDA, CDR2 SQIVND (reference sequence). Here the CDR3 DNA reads TGTGCCAGTGCTGGGGTCGGGAGGAACTATGGCTACACCTTC. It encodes CASAGVGRNYGYTF.

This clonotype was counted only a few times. CDR3: CASSRHLKLLAGSTDTQYF. Written as DNA, the CDR3 is TGTGCCAGCAGCCGACACCTCAAATTACTAGCGGGTAGCACAGATACGCAGTATTTT. The chain combines TRBV28 with TRBJ2-3, with 9 bases identical to TRBD2. The CDR3 totals 19 residues. Germline CDR1 and CDR2: MDHEN and SYDVKM. After removal of 6 bases from V and 0 bases from J, the junction contained 16 bases not matched to a gene.

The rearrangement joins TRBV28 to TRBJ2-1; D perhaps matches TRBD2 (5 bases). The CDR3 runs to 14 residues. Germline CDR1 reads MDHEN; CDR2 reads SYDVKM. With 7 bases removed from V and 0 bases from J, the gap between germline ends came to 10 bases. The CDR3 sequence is CASTTEASYNEQFF. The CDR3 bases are TGTGCCAGCACCACGGAGGCCTCCTACAATGAGCAGTTCTTC.